This T cell receptor (beta chain) originates from a study of blood T cell repertoires in COVID-19. About the research overall: The samples span acute and convalescent COVID-19 from the United States, Italy and Spain.

Sequencing used immunoSEQ multiplex PCR; TCRdb keeps in-frame clones, though not all of them. The sample lists about 220,000 clones, roughly 85% seen once, with about 2.5% in the top ten. The trim removed 4 bases at V and 4 bases at J, leaving 9 bases unmatched. Germline V gives CDR1 SGDLS, CDR2 YYNGEE. The CDR3 is made up of 16 amino acids. The gene calls are TRBV9 and TRBJ2-2, with TRBD1 identical over 8 bases. Sequencing was carried out using peripheral blood. The sequence was collected from a woman in her seventies with COVID-19, enrolled during active disease. The DNA for the CDR3 is TGTGCCAGCAGCTCCCAGGGGGCCGGGGGCACCGGGGAGCTGTTTTTT. Its translation: CASSSQGAGGTGELFF.